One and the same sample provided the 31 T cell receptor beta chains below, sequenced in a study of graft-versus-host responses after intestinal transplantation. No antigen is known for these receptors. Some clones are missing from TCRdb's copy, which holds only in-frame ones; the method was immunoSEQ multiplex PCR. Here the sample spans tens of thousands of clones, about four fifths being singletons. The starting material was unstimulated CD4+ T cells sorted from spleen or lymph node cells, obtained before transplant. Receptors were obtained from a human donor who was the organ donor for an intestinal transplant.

Here the CDR3 reads CASSEYIPNTGELFF. CDR3 bases: TGTGCCAGCAGTGAATATATACCGAACACCGGGGAGCTGTTTTTT. The rearrangement links TRBV25-1 to TRBJ2-2, with unresolved D. The CDR3 spans 15 residues. V lost 0 bases and J lost 0, with 5 bases in between. Germline assignment: CDR1 MGHDK and CDR2 SYGVNS.

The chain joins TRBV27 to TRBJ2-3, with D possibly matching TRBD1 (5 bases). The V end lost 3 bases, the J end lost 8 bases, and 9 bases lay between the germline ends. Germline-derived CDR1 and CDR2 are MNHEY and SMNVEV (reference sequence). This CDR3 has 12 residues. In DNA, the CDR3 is TGTGCCAGCAGTTTCCCTAGGGGTACGCAGTATTTT. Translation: CASSFPRGTQYF.

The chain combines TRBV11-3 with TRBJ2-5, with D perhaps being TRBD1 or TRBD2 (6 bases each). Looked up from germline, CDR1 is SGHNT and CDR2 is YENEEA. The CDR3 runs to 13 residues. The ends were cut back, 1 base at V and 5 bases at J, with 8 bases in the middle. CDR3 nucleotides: TGTGCCAGCAGCTTAGGGGGGGCGGAGACCCAGTACTTC. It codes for CASSLGGAETQYF.

This CDR3 is CSVPISGRGGYNEQFF. In DNA form, the CDR3 reads TGCAGCGTCCCAATTAGCGGGAGGGGGGGCTACAATGAGCAGTTCTTC. The rearrangement links TRBV29-1 to TRBJ2-1, with 11 bases fitting TRBD2. Looked up from germline, CDR1 is SQVTM and CDR2 is ANQGSEA. CDR3 length: 16 amino acids. The V segment lost 6 bases and the J segment 3 bases; nucleotides outside the gene matches: 10.

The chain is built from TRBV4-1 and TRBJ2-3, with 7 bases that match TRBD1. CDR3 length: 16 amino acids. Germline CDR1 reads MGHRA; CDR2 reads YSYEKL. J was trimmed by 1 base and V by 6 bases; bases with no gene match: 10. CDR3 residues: CASRTTGKTGTDTQYF. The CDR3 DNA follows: TGCGCCAGCAGAACGACAGGGAAGACTGGCACAGATACGCAGTATTTT.

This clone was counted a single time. CDR3 bases: TGTGCCAGCAGCCCCAAAGCAGGGGCTGGCTACACCTTC. Its translation is CASSPKAGAGYTF. V is TRBV7-2 and J is TRBJ1-2; D might be TRBD1 (6 bases). The CDR3 totals 13 residues. Germline-derived CDR1 and CDR2 are SGHTA and FQGNSA. Trimming removed 5 bases from V and 7 bases from J, with 14 bases in between.

This CDR3 reads CASSPPGQGREQYF. CDR3 DNA: TGTGCCAGCAGCCCCCCGGGACAGGGGCGGGAGCAGTACTTC. V and J are TRBV5-4 and TRBJ2-7; 10 bases fit TRBD1. V gave up 4 bases and J gave up 7 bases; unmatched junction bases: 8. The CDR3 contains 14 residues. CDR1 and CDR2 (germline): SGHNT, YYREEE (reference sequence).

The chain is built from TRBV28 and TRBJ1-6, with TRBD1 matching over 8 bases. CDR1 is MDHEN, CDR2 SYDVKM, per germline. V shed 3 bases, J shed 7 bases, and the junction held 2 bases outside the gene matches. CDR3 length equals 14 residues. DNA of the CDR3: TGTGCCAGCAGTTTCAGGGGGCTAAATTCACCCCTCCACTTT. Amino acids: CASSFRGLNSPLHF.

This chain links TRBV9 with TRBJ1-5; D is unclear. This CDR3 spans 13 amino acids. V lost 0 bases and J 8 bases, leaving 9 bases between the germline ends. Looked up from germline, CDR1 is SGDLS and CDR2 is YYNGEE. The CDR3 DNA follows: TGTGCCAGCAGCGTAGCGGGGTTGGAGCCCCAGCATTTT. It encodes CASSVAGLEPQHF.

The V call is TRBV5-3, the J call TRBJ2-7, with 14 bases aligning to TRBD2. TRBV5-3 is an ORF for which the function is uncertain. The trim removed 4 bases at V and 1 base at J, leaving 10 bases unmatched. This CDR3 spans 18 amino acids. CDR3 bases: TGTGCCAGAAGCGGCCTTGGGACTAGCGGGAGAACTTCCTACGAGCAGTACTTC. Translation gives CARSGLGTSGRTSYEQYF.

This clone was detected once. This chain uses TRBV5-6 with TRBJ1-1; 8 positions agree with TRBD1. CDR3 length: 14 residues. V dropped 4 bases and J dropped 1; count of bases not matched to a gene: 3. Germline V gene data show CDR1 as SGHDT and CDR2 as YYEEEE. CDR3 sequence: CASSAGGRNTEAFF. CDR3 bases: TGTGCCAGCAGCGCAGGGGGCAGGAACACTGAAGCTTTCTTT.

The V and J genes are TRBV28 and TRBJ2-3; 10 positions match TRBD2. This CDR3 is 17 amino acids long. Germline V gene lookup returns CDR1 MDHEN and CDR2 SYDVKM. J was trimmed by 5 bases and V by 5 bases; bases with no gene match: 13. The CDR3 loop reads CASSTSGRGGAGDTQYF. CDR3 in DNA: TGTGCCAGCAGTACAAGCGGGAGGGGAGGGGCCGGAGATACGCAGTATTTT.

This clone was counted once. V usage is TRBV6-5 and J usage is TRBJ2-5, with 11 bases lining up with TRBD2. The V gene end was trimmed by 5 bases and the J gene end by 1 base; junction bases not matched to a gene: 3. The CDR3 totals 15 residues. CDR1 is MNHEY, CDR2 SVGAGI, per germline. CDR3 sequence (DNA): TGTGCCAGCAGTCGACTAGCGGGATTCCAAGAGACCCAGTACTTC. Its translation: CASSRLAGFQETQYF.

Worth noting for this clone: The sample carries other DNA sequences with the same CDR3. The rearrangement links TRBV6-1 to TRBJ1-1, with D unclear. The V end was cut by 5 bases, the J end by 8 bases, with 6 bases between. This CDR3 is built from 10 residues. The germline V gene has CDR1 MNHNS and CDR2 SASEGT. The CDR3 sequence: CASSSTEAFF. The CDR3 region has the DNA TGTGCCAGCAGTTCAACAGAAGCTTTCTTT.

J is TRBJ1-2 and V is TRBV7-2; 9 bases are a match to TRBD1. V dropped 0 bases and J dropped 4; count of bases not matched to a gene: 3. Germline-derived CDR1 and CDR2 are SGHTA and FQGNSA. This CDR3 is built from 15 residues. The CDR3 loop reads CASSLATGGRYGYTF. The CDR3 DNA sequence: TGTGCCAGCAGCTTAGCGACAGGGGGTCGCTATGGCTACACCTTC.

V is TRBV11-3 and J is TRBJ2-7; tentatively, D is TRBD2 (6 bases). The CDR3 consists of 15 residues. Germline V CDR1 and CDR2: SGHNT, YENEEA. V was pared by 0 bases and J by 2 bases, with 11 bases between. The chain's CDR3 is CASSLEISGPYEQYF. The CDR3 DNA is TGTGCCAGCAGCTTAGAAATTAGCGGCCCCTACGAGCAGTACTTC.

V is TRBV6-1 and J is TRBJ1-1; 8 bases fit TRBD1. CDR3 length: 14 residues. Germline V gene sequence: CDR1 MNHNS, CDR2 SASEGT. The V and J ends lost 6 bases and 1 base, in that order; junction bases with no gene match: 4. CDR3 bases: TGTGCCAGCAGCCCCGGGACAGGGAACACTGAAGCTTTCTTT. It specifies CASSPGTGNTEAFF.

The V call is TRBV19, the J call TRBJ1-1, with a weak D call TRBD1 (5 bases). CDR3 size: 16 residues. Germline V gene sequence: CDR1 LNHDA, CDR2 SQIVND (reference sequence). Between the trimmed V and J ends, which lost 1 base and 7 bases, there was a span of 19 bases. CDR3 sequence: CASSIGGGQGVGEAFF. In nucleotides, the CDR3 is TGTGCCAGTAGTATAGGGGGTGGGCAGGGAGTTGGTGAAGCTTTCTTT.

CDR3 amino acids: CASSVEARANYGYTF. DNA of the CDR3: TGTGCCAGCAGCGTAGAGGCCAGGGCGAACTATGGCTACACCTTC. This sequence joins TRBV9 and TRBJ1-2; a possible D gene is TRBD1 (5 bases). This CDR3 is 15 amino acids long. V lost 0 bases, J lost 2 bases, and 11 bases lay in between. CDR1 is SGDLS and CDR2 is YYNGEE in the germline V gene.

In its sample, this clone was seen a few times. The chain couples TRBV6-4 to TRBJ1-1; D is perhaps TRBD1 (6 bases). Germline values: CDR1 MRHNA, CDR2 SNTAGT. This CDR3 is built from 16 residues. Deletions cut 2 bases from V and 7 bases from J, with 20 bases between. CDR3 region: CASSDGTTGPLSEAFF. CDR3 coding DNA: TGTGCCAGCAGTGACGGGACAACAGGACCATTAAGTGAAGCTTTCTTT.

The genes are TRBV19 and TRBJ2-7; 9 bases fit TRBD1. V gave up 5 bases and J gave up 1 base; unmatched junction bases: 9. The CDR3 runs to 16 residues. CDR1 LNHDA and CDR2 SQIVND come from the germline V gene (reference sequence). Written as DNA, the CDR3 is TGTGCCAGTAGTCGACAGGGGACAGGGCATTCCTACGAGCAGTACTTC. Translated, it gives CASSRQGTGHSYEQYF.

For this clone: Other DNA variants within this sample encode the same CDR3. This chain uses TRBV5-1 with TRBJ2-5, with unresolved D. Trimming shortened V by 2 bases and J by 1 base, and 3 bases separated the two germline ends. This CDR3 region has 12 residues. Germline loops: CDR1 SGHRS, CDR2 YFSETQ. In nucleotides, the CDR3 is TGCGCCAGCAGCTTAACCCAAGAGACCCAGTACTTC. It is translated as CASSLTQETQYF.

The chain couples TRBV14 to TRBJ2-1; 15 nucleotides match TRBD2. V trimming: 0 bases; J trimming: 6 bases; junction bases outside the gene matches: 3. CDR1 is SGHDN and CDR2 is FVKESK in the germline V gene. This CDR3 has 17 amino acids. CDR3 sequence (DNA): TGTGCCAGCAGCCAAGAAGGACTAGCGGGAGGGGTCAATGAGCAGTTCTTC. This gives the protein CASSQEGLAGGVNEQFF.

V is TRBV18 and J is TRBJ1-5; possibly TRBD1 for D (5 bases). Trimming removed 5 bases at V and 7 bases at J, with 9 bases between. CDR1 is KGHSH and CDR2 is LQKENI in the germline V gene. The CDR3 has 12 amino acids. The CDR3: CASSGGGQPQHF. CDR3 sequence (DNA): TGTGCCAGCTCAGGGGGAGGACAGCCCCAGCATTTT.

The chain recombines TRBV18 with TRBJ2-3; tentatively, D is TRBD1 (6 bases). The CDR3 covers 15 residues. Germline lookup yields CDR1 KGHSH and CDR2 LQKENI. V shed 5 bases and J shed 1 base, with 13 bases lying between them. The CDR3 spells CASSDKGQRTDTQYF. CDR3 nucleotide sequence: TGTGCCAGCTCAGATAAGGGACAACGCACAGATACGCAGTATTTT.

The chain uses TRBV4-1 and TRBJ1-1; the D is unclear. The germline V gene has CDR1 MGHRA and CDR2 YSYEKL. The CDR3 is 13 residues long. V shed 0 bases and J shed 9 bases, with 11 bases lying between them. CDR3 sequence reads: CASSQERISKAFF. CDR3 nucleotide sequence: TGCGCCAGCAGCCAAGAAAGGATATCTAAAGCTTTCTTT.

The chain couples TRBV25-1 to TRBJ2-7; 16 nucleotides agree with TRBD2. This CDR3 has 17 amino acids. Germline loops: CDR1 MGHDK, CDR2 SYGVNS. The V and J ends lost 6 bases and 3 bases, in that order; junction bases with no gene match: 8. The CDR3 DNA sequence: TGTGCCAGCAGCGGGACTAGCGGGAGGGGAGGGAACTACGAGCAGTACTTC. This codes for CASSGTSGRGGNYEQYF.

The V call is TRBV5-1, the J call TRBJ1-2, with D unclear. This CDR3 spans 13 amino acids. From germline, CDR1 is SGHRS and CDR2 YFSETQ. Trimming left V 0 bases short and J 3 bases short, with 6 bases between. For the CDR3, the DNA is TGCGCCAGCAGCTTGGGAAGGGACTATGGCTACACCTTC. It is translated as CASSLGRDYGYTF.

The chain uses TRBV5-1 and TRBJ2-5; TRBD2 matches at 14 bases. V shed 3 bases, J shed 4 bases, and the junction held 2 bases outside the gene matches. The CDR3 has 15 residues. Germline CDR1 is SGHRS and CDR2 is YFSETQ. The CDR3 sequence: CASSYGLAGGETQYF. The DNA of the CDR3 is TGCGCCAGCAGCTACGGACTAGCGGGGGGAGAGACCCAGTACTTC.

In DNA, the CDR3 is TGTGCCAGCAGCTCCGGGACAGGGGGCTACGAGCAGTACTTC. Amino acids: CASSSGTGGYEQYF. The J gene is TRBJ2-7, the V gene TRBV12-1; the table's D call TRBD1 went unverified against the DNA. TRBV12-1 is described as a pseudogene. The CDR3 is 14 amino acids.

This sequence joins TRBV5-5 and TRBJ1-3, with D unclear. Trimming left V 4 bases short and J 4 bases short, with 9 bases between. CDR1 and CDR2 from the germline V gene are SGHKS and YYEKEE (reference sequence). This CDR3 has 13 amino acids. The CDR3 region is CASSLGWGNTIYF. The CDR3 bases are TGTGCCAGCAGCCTCGGGTGGGGAAACACCATATATTTT.